The rows below give T cell receptor beta chains drawn from one sample of a study of regulatory T cells in long-lasting Graves disease. TCRdb fed the multiplex PCR reads into MiXCR, producing one record per CDR3 protein. The sample records roughly 450,000 distinct CDR3 sequences, 23% being singletons. This specimen was peripheral blood mononuclear cells (PBMCs), taken when the disease was refractory, from a patient treated with antithyroid drugs. These receptors all come from a female donor with Graves disease. Both conserved end residues are part of each CDR3. A D gene is named only where the DNA matches it firmly. Clone sizes are given selectively: once, few, many, or a class where the clone is expanded.

>NA|NA|TRBV4-3|TRBJ1-5
CASSLGLQPNQPQHF
TGCGCCAGCAGCCTCGGGCTACAGCCGAATCAGCCCCAGCATTTT
>many|NA|TRBV7-3|TRBJ1-2
CASSLNPRTAPYTF
TGTGCCAGCAGCTTAAACCCGAGGACAGCGCCCTACACCTTC
>NA|TRBD2|TRBV3-1|TRBJ2-7
CASSQEAGGPDEQYF
TGTGCCAGCAGCCAAGAAGCGGGAGGGCCGGATGAGCAGTACTTC
>many|NA|TRBV28|TRBJ1-2
CASSFSQGLRDGYTF
TGTGCCAGCAGTTTTTCACAGGGATTGAGGGATGGCTACACCTTC
>NA|TRBD2|TRBV29-1|TRBJ2-5
CSVSTSGQETQYF
TGCAGCGTTTCAACTAGCGGCCAAGAGACCCAGTACTTC
>few|NA|TRBV29-1|TRBJ1-4
CSAIPFGLEDEKLFF
TGCAGCGCAATCCCCTTCGGTCTCGAGGACGAAAAACTGTTTTTT
>many|TRBD1|TRBV6-1|TRBJ1-1
CASSTGTGYGTEAFF
TGTGCCAGCAGTACCGGGACAGGGTATGGCACTGAAGCTTTCTTT
>NA|NA|TRBV11-2|TRBJ1-2
CASSPRNQGPLLNYGYTF
TGTGCCAGCAGCCCCCGAAATCAGGGGCCATTACTGAACTATGGCTACACCTTC
>NA|NA|TRBV20-1|TRBJ2-7
CSATPFGRGLSYEQYF
TGCAGTGCCACACCCTTCGGGCGGGGCCTCTCCTACGAGCAGTACTTC
>few|NA|TRBV7-9|TRBJ2-1
CASSLAKEQFF
TGTGCCAGCAGCTTAGCGAAAGAGCAGTTCTTC
>NA|NA|TRBV20-1|TRBJ1-4
CSARSDGEYEKLFF
TGCAGTGCTAGATCCGACGGGGAGTATGAAAAACTGTTTTTT
>NA|NA|TRBV20-1|TRBJ1-5
CSASESVKQPQHF
TGCAGTGCTTCTGAGAGTGTTAAGCAGCCCCAGCATTTT
>NA|TRBD1|TRBV7-9|TRBJ2-7
CASSAGTGGRTTYEQYF
TGTGCCAGCAGCGCTGGGACAGGGGGCCGGACAACCTACGAGCAGTACTTC
>many|NA|TRBV20-1|TRBJ2-5
CSAFGSGVGETQYF
TGCAGTGCTTTTGGGAGTGGGGTAGGGGAGACCCAGTACTTC
>NA|TRBD2|TRBV10-3|TRBJ2-7
CAISDPGTSGRLEQYF
TGTGCCATCAGTGACCCAGGGACTAGCGGTCGTCTCGAGCAGTACTTC
>few|TRBD2|TRBV29-1|TRBJ2-5
CSVEGGGSGETQYF
TGCAGCGTTGAAGGGGGGGGGTCGGGGGAGACCCAGTACTTC
>NA|NA|TRBV7-2|TRBJ2-3
CASNRRTGSGDTQYF
TGTGCCAGCAATCGGCGGACTGGGAGTGGAGATACGCAGTATTTT
>NA|TRBD1|TRBV29-1|TRBJ1-1
CSVRTGGGTEAFF
TGCAGCGTTAGGACAGGGGGCGGGACTGAAGCTTTCTTT
>NA|NA|TRBV4-1|TRBJ2-7
CASSQEIGASQGYEQYF
TGCGCCAGCAGCCAAGAAATAGGGGCCTCGCAGGGCTACGAGCAGTACTTC
>NA|TRBD1|TRBV7-6|TRBJ2-5
CASSSGQGAETQYF
TGTGCCAGCAGCTCGGGACAGGGGGCAGAGACCCAGTACTTC
>many|TRBD2|TRBV7-2|TRBJ2-7
CASLEAGALTYEQYF
TGTGCCAGCTTAGAGGCGGGAGCCCTTACCTACGAGCAGTACTTC
>few|NA|TRBV19|TRBJ1-2
CASSNGGATTNGYTF
TGTGCCAGTAGTAACGGGGGCGCCACCACTAATGGCTACACCTTC
>few|TRBD1|TRBV7-9|TRBJ1-6
CASSLDGQDNSPLHF
TGTGCCAGCAGCTTAGATGGACAGGATAATTCACCCCTCCACTTT
>NA|NA|TRBV20-1|TRBJ1-5
CSARGGGSQPQHF
TGCAGTGCTAGAGGGGGAGGAAGTCAGCCCCAGCATTTT
>NA|NA|TRBV14|TRBJ2-2
CASSQVRPRAGELFF
TGTGCCAGCAGCCAAGTCCGCCCCCGGGCCGGGGAGCTGTTTTTT
>many|NA|TRBV12-3/TRBV12-4|TRBJ1-1
CASSPRSGGLTEAFF
TGTGCCAGCAGTCCCCGAAGCGGAGGGTTGACTGAAGCTTTCTTT
>NA|NA|TRBV6-1|TRBJ1-1
CASTQPPGNTEAFF
TGTGCCAGCACTCAACCGCCGGGAAACACTGAAGCTTTCTTT
>few|TRBD2|TRBV12-3/TRBV12-4|TRBJ2-3
CASSLIGRADTQYF
TGTGCCAGCAGTTTAATCGGGAGGGCAGATACGCAGTATTTT
>few|TRBD1|TRBV3-1|TRBJ2-5
CASSQVLTGGQETQYF
TGTGCCAGCAGCCAAGTACTGACAGGGGGTCAAGAGACCCAGTACTTC
>many|NA|TRBV20-1|TRBJ1-2
CSARPARPSGYGYTF
TGCAGTGCTAGACCGGCCCGGCCTTCGGGCTATGGCTACACCTTC
>NA|TRBD1|TRBV6-4|TRBJ2-1
CASSPTGELVGGRNEQFF
TGTGCCAGCAGCCCGACAGGGGAACTAGTCGGGGGTCGCAATGAGCAGTTCTTC
>NA|NA|TRBV7-2|TRBJ2-7
CASSQSGTRSYEQYF
TGTGCCAGCAGTCAATCCGGGACCCGGTCCTACGAGCAGTACTTC
>many|TRBD1|TRBV29-1|TRBJ1-2
CSVRTGAMDGYTF
TGCAGCGTTAGGACAGGGGCGATGGATGGCTACACCTTC
>NA|NA|TRBV24-1|TRBJ2-5
CATSLGGQQQETQYF
TGTGCCACCAGCTTGGGGGGACAGCAACAAGAGACCCAGTACTTC
>many|TRBD1|TRBV15|TRBJ1-2
CATSSTWDSFYGYTF
TGTGCCACCAGCAGTACTTGGGACAGCTTCTATGGCTACACCTTC
>few|NA|TRBV12-3/TRBV12-4|TRBJ2-5
CASSWGGVEETQYF
TGTGCCAGCAGTTGGGGCGGTGTCGAAGAGACCCAGTACTTC
>NA|TRBD2|TRBV6-4|TRBJ2-5
CASRRLAEETQYF
TGTGCCAGCAGACGACTAGCGGAAGAGACCCAGTACTTC
>few|NA|TRBV27|TRBJ2-3
CASSFRGLLDTQYF
TGTGCCAGCAGTTTCAGGGGACTTTTAGATACGCAGTATTTT
>NA|NA|TRBV19|TRBJ1-1
CASTPGDRRGTEAFF
TGTGCCAGTACCCCAGGAGACAGGCGGGGCACTGAAGCTTTCTTT
>few|NA|TRBV10-3|TRBJ2-7
CAISSRQYGNEQYF
TGTGCCATCAGTTCGCGACAGTACGGGAACGAGCAGTACTTC